This TCR beta chain emerged from a study of beta chain features in type 1 diabetes. Study-wide results and caveats: PCR may have favored shorter templates equally in patients and controls. TCRB repertoires of naive, central memory and Treg cells appeared more similar among patients than among healthy donors.

Of the isolated RNA, all was reverse transcribed, and so the sequenced material was expressed TCRB transcripts. TCRdb keeps only in-frame clones here, not all; method: immunoSEQ multiplex PCR. The data hold 860,000 or so clones, with roughly a sixth observed a single time. In the case of this clone: The antigen is not known.

V shed 2 bases and J shed 10 bases, with 21 bases lying between them. There are 17 residues in the CDR3. Germline CDR1 is SGHTA and CDR2 is FQGNSA. The material sequenced was naive CD4+ T cells from blood. The rearrangement joins TRBV7-2 to TRBJ2-6, with D possibly TRBD2 on 6 matching bases. This TCR derives from a woman under 30 in good health. The DNA of the CDR3 is TGTGCCAGCAGCTTAATTAATTCGGCAGGGAGGTCTAACGTCCTGACTTTC. Amino acid sequence: CASSLINSAGRSNVLTF.